This is a list of T cell receptor beta chains from one sample in a study of T cells in Graves' hyperthyroidism and ophthalmopathy. TCRdb reprocessed the multiplex PCR reads via MiXCR and lists one record per CDR3 protein. Altogether approximately 870,000 distinct CDR3 sequences are present, more than 30% being singletons, with the ten largest covering 8.9%. The sample consisted of blood. These receptors were collected from a young man with Graves' hyperthyroidism. Each CDR3 is given with its conserved first and last residue. The D gene is left open where the match is weak. A row's size may be missing; if present it is once, few, many or a size class.

D gene	clone size	J gene	V gene	CDR3 DNA	CDR3 protein
TRBD2	NA	TRBJ2-7	TRBV6-1	TGTGCCGGACTAGCGTGGGGGAGCTCCTACGAGCAGTACTTC	CAGLAWGSSYEQYF
TRBD2	few	TRBJ2-5	TRBV29-1	TGCAGTGTTGGGACTAGCGGGGGGTTCCAAGAGACCCAGTACTTC	CSVGTSGGFQETQYF
TRBD2	NA	TRBJ2-5	TRBV29-1	TGCAGCAGTTTAAGGCACGCGGGAGGGCCCCAAGAGACCCAGTACTTC	CSSLRHAGGPQETQYF
TRBD2	NA	TRBJ2-7	TRBV11-2	TGTGCCAGCAGCTTACAAGCCCCTAGCGGGACTAGCTCCTACGAGCAGTACTTC	CASSLQAPSGTSSYEQYF
TRBD1	NA	TRBJ1-6	TRBV6-5	TGTGCCAGCAGTTCGGGGGACAGGGGAGGTTCACCCCTCCACTTT	CASSSGDRGGSPLHF
NA	NA	TRBJ2-7	TRBV28	TGTGCCAGCAGTTCCTCCGGGACGGAGTACTTC	CASSSSGTEYF
NA	few	TRBJ1-4	TRBV7-2	TGTGCCAGCAGCTCCACAGGGTTGGGTGAAAAACTGTTTTTT	CASSSTGLGEKLFF
NA	NA	TRBJ2-5	TRBV3-1	TGTGCCAGCAGCCGGGCAGGGGCCCAAGAGACCCAGTACTTC	CASSRAGAQETQYF
NA	many	TRBJ1-5	TRBV9	TGTGCCAGCAGCGTAGGACTTAACAGCAATCAGCCCCAGCATTTT	CASSVGLNSNQPQHF
NA	NA	TRBJ2-6	TRBV19	TGTGCCAGTAGTATAGCCTACAACACTGAAGCTTTC	CASSIAYNTEAF
TRBD2	many	TRBJ2-2	TRBV10-1	TGCGCCAGCAGTCCGACTAGCGGGAACGGGGAGCTGTTTTTT	CASSPTSGNGELFF
NA	NA	TRBJ2-7	TRBV12-3/TRBV12-4	TGTGCCAGCAGTTTCTGGGCCTACGAGCAGTACTTC	CASSFWAYEQYF
TRBD1	NA	TRBJ1-5	TRBV6-1	TGTGCCAGCAGACCGACAGGGACAGGGCATCAGCCCCAGCATTTT	CASRPTGTGHQPQHF
NA	NA	TRBJ2-5	TRBV7-9	TGTGCCAGCAGCTTAGGACAGACCTGGCAGCCCCAGTACTTC	CASSLGQTWQPQYF
NA	many	TRBJ1-1	TRBV7-9	TGTGCCAGCAGCTTTGGGGAAGCTTTCTTT	CASSFGEAFF
NA	NA	TRBJ2-5	TRBV6-5	TGTGCCAGCAGTGAATGGGAAGGACAGCAAGAGACCCAGTACTTC	CASSEWEGQQETQYF
NA	many	TRBJ1-3	TRBV7-6	TGTGCCAGCAGCCCGGAGCTATCACTCTACGGAAACACCATATATTTT	CASSPELSLYGNTIYF
NA	NA	TRBJ1-1	TRBV20-1	TGCAGTGCTAGAGATTTCGGCGGTGAAGCTTTCTTT	CSARDFGGEAFF
NA	NA	TRBJ1-1	TRBV20-1	TGCAGTACCCCACCGCGGAGGACACTGAACACTGAAGCTTTCTTT	CSTPPRRTLNTEAFF
NA	NA	TRBJ1-4	TRBV29-1	TGCAGCGTATATGCCGAGGGGCGATCTAATGAAAAACTGTTTTTT	CSVYAEGRSNEKLFF
TRBD1	many	TRBJ1-5	TRBV10-3	TGTGCCATCAGTGAGTCGGGACAGGGGGTTGATCAGCCCCAGCATTTT	CAISESGQGVDQPQHF
TRBD1	few	TRBJ2-6	TRBV5-1	TGTGCCAGCAGCTTAGGACGAACAGGGGACTCTGGGGCCAACGTCCTGACTTTC	CASSLGRTGDSGANVLTF
NA	NA	TRBJ1-5	TRBV7-2	TGTGCCAGCAGCCCCGGGGCGGCTCAGCCCCAGCATTTT	CASSPGAAQPQHF
NA	NA	TRBJ2-7	TRBV7-8	TGTGCCAGTCGACCGACCGGAGGGGACTCCCTAGGGGGTGAGCAGTACTTC	CASRPTGGDSLGGEQYF
NA	few	TRBJ2-7	TRBV20-1	TGCAGTGCTCCCTCTTCGGACTTCTCCTACGAGCAGTACTTC	CSAPSSDFSYEQYF
NA	NA	TRBJ1-6	TRBV6-4	TGTGCCAGCAGTGAATCGGTCAGGGATAATTCACCCCTCCACTTT	CASSESVRDNSPLHF
NA	NA	TRBJ1-2	TRBV7-2	TGTGCCAGCAGCTTCTCGGACGGGAACTATGGCTACACCTTC	CASSFSDGNYGYTF
NA	once	TRBJ2-7	TRBV5-1	TGCGCCAGCAGCTGGGACTGGGGGGCGGAAGAGCAGTACTTC	CASSWDWGAEEQYF
NA	few	TRBJ2-7	TRBV7-3	TGTGCCAGCAGTTCCGGGACGCTAACCTACGAGCAGTACTTC	CASSSGTLTYEQYF
TRBD1	NA	TRBJ1-5	TRBV7-2	TGTGCCAGCAGCTGGGGAACAGGGGCCTCGCCCCAGCATTTT	CASSWGTGASPQHF
NA	few	TRBJ1-3	TRBV20-1	TGCAGTGCTAGGAGACAGGAGAGCTCTGGAAACACCATATATTTT	CSARRQESSGNTIYF
TRBD1	NA	TRBJ1-4	TRBV12-3/TRBV12-4	TGTGCCAGCAGTTTTTTAGGGGAGTCCCGGGACAGGGGAGCTGAAAAACTGTTTTTT	CASSFLGESRDRGAEKLFF
NA	few	TRBJ2-5	TRBV5-1	TGCGCCAGCAGCACCCAGGCCCAAGAGACCCAGTACTTC	CASSTQAQETQYF
NA	NA	TRBJ1-2	TRBV29-1	TGCAGCGTTGAAGGGAATGATGGCTACACCTTC	CSVEGNDGYTF
TRBD1	many	TRBJ1-2	TRBV20-1	TGCAGTGCTAGACCAGACCGGGACAGGGATGGCTACACCTTC	CSARPDRDRDGYTF
TRBD2	NA	TRBJ2-7	TRBV5-8	TGTGCCACCCGGACTAGCGGGGTTTACGAGCAGTACTTC	CATRTSGVYEQYF
NA	many	TRBJ1-1	TRBV7-6	TGTGCCAGCAGCTTAACAGTCAAGACTGAAGCTTTCTTT	CASSLTVKTEAFF
NA	NA	TRBJ2-7	TRBV19	TGTGCCAGTTGGGGAACCGGGGAGCAGTACTTC	CASWGTGEQYF
NA	few	TRBJ1-1	TRBV6-6	TGTGCCAGCAGTTACTCGCTGAGATCGAACACTGAAGCTTTCTTT	CASSYSLRSNTEAFF
TRBD2	NA	TRBJ2-2	TRBV20-1	TGCAGTGTTCCGCGGGGGACGAACACCGGGGAGCTGTTTTTT	CSVPRGTNTGELFF